This T cell receptor (beta chain) was identified during a study of blood T cell repertoires in COVID-19. The wider study: Sites across the United States, Italy and Spain contributed samples from acute and convalescent COVID-19.

This CDR3 is 14 amino acids long. From germline, CDR1 is SGHVS and CDR2 FNYEAQ. V gave up 5 bases and J gave up 5 bases, with 13 bases separating them. Cohort assignment relied on participant-reported clinical history. Here immunoSEQ multiplex PCR was the method, and the copy in TCRdb shows in-frame clones only, minus some. The sample consists of fewer than 350,000 clones, 75% to 90% of them appearing once. The clonotype originates from a woman between 35 and 50 years old who had recovered from COVID-19. Sequencing used PBMCs or T cells enriched from blood (not recorded which). This chain links TRBV7-6 with TRBJ1-5; D is possibly TRBD1 (5 bases). The CDR3 protein is CASSLQEGDQPQHF. For the CDR3, the DNA is TGTGCCAGCAGCCTACAGGAAGGCGATCAGCCCCAGCATTTT. Filled out from reference TRBV7-6 and TRBJ1-5, the complete variable domain reads GAGVSQSPRYKVTKRGQDVALRCDPISGHVSLYWYRQALGQGPEFLTYFNYEAQQDKSGLPNDRFSAERPEGSISTLTIQRTEQRDSAMYRCASSLQEGDQPQHFGDGTRLSIL.